Shown below are 9 T cell receptor beta chains from a single sample sequenced in a study. MiXCR, run by TCRdb on the RT-PCR reads, gives a single entry per CDR3 protein. The sample has 650,000 to 800,000 distinct CDR3 sequences, 13% to 15% seen once. The sample consisted of memory CD4+ T cells from blood. The source of these receptors is a female donor in good health, serving as a healthy control.

This clonotype was seen a few times. The chain is built from TRBV4-2 and TRBJ1-5, with unresolved D. This CDR3 spans 15 amino acids. The germline V gene has CDR1 LGHNA and CDR2 YNFKEQ. Trimming cost V 4 bases and J 5 bases, with 15 bases left between them. The DNA of the CDR3 is TGTGCCAGCAGCCTAGCCGCAAGTGGCGATCAGCCCCAGCATTTT. The encoded protein is CASSLAASGDQPQHF.

This clonotype has a count of ten or more. The chain carries TRBV30 and TRBJ1-5; 7 bases agree with TRBD1. Trimming removed 3 bases from V and 4 bases from J; junction bases left unmatched: 3. Germline V lookup: CDR1 GTSNPN, CDR2 SVGIG (reference sequence). The length of the CDR3 is 13 residues. The CDR3 nucleotides read TGTGCCTGGAGGGGACAGTCAAATCAGCCCCAGCATTTT. It is translated as CAWRGQSNQPQHF. Filled out from reference TRBV30 and TRBJ1-5, the complete variable domain reads SQTIHQWPATLVQPVGSPLSLECTVEGTSNPNLYWYRQAAGRGLQLLFYSVGIGQISSEVPQNLSASRPQDRQFILSSKKLLLSDSGFYLCAWRGQSNQPQHFGDGTRLSIL.

The V call is TRBV20-1, the J call TRBJ2-5; tentatively, D is TRBD2 (6 bases). There are 15 residues in the CDR3. Germline lookup yields CDR1 DFQATT and CDR2 SNEGSKA (reference sequence). Trimming removed 0 bases from V and 1 base from J, with 12 bases in between. The CDR3 spells CSARDGDSFQETQYF. The CDR3 DNA reads TGCAGTGCTAGAGACGGGGACTCCTTCCAAGAGACCCAGTACTTC.

As for this clonotype: This may be a read error, as it is one base from a much larger clone. This sequence joins TRBV10-2 and TRBJ1-1; D possibly corresponds to TRBD1 (6 bases). Germline V CDR1 and CDR2: WSHSY, SAAADI. CDR3 length: 13 amino acids. The CDR3 sequence: CASSEDRNTKAFF. DNA for the CDR3: TGCGCCAGCAGTGAGGACAGGAACACTAAAGCTTTCTTT.

This clonotype was picked up a small number of times. The V and J genes are TRBV20-1 and TRBJ2-1; 13 bases map to TRBD2. Germline CDR1 DFQATT, CDR2 SNEGSKA (reference sequence). The CDR3 runs to 14 residues. The V gene end was trimmed by 0 bases and the J gene end by 8 bases; junction bases not matched to a gene: 1. The CDR3 here is CSAREGTSGDEQFF. CDR3 DNA sequence: TGCAGTGCTAGAGAAGGGACTAGCGGGGATGAGCAGTTCTTC.

Many counts were recorded for this clonotype. The chain is built from TRBV3-1 and TRBJ2-3, with TRBD2 matching 9 bases. Germline V CDR1 and CDR2: LGHDT, YNNKEL (reference sequence). The V and J ends lost 3 bases and 1 base, in that order; junction bases with no gene match: 5. The CDR3 sequence is 16 residues long. CDR3 protein: CASSQAAGGGTDTQYF. CDR3 coding DNA: TGTGCCAGCAGCCAGGCAGCGGGAGGAGGCACAGATACGCAGTATTTT.

This clonotype has only a few counts. This chain uses TRBV2 with TRBJ1-4, with D unclear. This CDR3 contains 13 residues. Germline CDR1 reads SNHLY; CDR2 reads FYNNEI. The ends were cut back, 7 bases at V and 0 bases at J, with 6 bases in the middle. The CDR3 protein is CASTTTTNEKLFF. CDR3 DNA: TGTGCCAGCACGACGACAACTAATGAAAAACTGTTTTTT.

The CDR3 DNA sequence: TGTGCCAGCAGTTTATATGGGGATGGGGCCAACGTCCTGACTTTC. It specifies CASSLYGDGANVLTF. This sequence joins TRBV12-3 or TRBV12-4 and TRBJ2-6; no clear D. Deletions cut 2 bases from V and 3 bases from J, with 8 bases between. The CDR3 runs 15 residues.

The chain has TRBV12-5 and TRBJ2-3, with TRBD1 matching over 10 bases. This CDR3 is built from 19 residues. Germline values: CDR1 LGHNT, CDR2 FRNRAP. V lost 6 bases, J lost 0 bases, and 15 bases stayed unmatched. CDR3 coding DNA: TGTGCTAGTGGCCGGAACCGGGACAGGGGTCCTACTAGCACAGATACGCAGTATTTT. It codes for CASGRNRDRGPTSTDTQYF.